This T cell receptor beta chain was sequenced during a study of cytomegalovirus exposure and HLA in healthy donors. The study, taken as a whole, reports: Among the sequence variants, a highly shared cluster was likely an artifact of sequencing. Among TCR beta chains of equal frequency, HLA-associated ones were more clonally expanded in a later analysis.

This clone is a singleton in its sample. Antigen unknown. V lost 3 bases and J 4 bases, leaving 8 bases between the germline ends. This CDR3 spans 13 amino acids. Germline loops: CDR1 SGHKS, CDR2 YYEKEE (reference sequence). Primers included in the PCR were 60 Vbeta and 13 Jbeta primers. Generated by immunoSEQ multiplex PCR, the TCRdb table keeps only in-frame clones and is missing some. The top ten hold roughly 0.2% of the sample, which has 150,000 to 200,000 clones, roughly nine tenths seen once. Sequencing was done on a sample of PBMCs. The clonotype was recovered from a girl under three years old in good health and CMV-seronegative. The chain joins TRBV5-5 to TRBJ1-5; maybe TRBD1 (6 bases). CDR3 region: CASSWGPNQPQHF. CDR3 nucleotides: TGTGCCAGCAGCTGGGGGCCGAATCAGCCCCAGCATTTT.